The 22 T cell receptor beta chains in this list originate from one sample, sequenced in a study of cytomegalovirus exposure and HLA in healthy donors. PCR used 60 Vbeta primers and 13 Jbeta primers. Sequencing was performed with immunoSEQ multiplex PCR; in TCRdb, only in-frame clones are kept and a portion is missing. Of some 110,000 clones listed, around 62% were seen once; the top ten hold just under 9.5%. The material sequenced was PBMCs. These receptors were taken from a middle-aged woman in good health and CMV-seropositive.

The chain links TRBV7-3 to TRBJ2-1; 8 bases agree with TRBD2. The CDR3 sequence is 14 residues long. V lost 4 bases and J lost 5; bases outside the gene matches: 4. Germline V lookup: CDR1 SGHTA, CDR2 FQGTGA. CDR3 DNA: TGTGCCAGCAGCTCCTTAGCGGGAAACAATGAGCAGTTCTTC. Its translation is CASSSLAGNNEQFF.

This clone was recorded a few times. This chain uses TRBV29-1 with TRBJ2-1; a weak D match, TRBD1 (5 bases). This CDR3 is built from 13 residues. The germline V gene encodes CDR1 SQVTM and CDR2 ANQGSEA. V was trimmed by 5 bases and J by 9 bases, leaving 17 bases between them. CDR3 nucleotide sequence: TGCAGCGTTAAGGACACCGGATTGATTGAGCAGTTCTTC. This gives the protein CSVKDTGLIEQFF.

The CDR3 here is CASSQDPSGALTAQYF. Here the CDR3 DNA reads TGCGCCAGCAGCCAAGACCCTAGCGGGGCCCTTACCGCGCAGTACTTC. The J gene is TRBJ2-7, the V gene TRBV4-1, with TRBD2 matching 9 bases. Per the germline V gene, CDR1 is MGHRA and CDR2 is YSYEKL. The CDR3 spans 16 residues. V was pared by 0 bases and J by 9 bases, with 12 bases of the junction left unmatched.

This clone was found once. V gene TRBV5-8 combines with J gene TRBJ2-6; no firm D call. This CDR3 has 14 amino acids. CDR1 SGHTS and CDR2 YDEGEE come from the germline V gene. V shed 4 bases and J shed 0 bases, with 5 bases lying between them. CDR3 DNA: TGTGCCAGCAGCATCCACTCTGGGGCCAACGTCCTGACTTTC. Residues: CASSIHSGANVLTF.

In nucleotides, the CDR3 is TGTGCCAGCAGTTACCGGGAAGATACGCAGTATTTT. It is translated as CASSYREDTQYF. The rearrangement links TRBV6-6 to TRBJ2-3; a possible D gene is TRBD2 (5 bases). Germline assignment: CDR1 MNHNY and CDR2 SVGAGI (reference sequence). Between the trimmed V and J ends, which lost 2 bases and 5 bases, there was a span of 5 bases. The CDR3 contains 12 residues.

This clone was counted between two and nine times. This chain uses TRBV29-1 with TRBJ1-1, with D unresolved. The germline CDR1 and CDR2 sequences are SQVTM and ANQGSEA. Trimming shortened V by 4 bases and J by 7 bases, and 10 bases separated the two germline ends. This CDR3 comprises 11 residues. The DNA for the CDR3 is TGCAGCGTTGGAGGGAACGGTGAAGCTTTCTTT. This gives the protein CSVGGNGEAFF. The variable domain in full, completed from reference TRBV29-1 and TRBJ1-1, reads SAVISQKPSRDICQRGTSLTIQCQVDSQVTMMFWYRQQPGQSLTLIATANQGSEATYESGFVIDKFPISRPNLTFSTLTVSNMSPEDSSIYLCSVGGNGEAFFGQGTRLTVV.

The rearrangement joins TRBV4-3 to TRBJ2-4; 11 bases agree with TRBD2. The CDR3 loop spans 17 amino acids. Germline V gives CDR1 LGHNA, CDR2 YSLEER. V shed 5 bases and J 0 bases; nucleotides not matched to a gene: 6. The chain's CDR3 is CASSSGLAEIAKNIQYF. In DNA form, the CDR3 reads TGCGCCAGCAGCTCGGGACTAGCGGAAATAGCCAAAAACATTCAGTACTTC.

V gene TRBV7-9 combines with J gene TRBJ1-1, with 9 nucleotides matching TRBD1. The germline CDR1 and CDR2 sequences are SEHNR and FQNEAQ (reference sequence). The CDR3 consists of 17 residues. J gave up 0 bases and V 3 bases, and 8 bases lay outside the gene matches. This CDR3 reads CASSFSTGGSMNTEAFF. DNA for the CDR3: TGTGCCAGCAGCTTTTCCACAGGGGGCTCGATGAACACTGAAGCTTTCTTT.

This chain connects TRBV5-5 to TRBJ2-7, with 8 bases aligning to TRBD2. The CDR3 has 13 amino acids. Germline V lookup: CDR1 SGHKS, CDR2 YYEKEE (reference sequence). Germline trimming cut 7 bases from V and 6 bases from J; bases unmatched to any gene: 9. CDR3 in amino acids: CASSGGDLPEQYF. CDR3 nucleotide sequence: TGTGCCAGCTCGGGGGGGGACCTCCCCGAGCAGTACTTC.

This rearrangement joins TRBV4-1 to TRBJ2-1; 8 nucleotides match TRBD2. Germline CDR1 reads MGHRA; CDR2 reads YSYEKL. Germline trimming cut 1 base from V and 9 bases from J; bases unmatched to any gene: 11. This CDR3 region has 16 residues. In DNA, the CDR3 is TGCGCCAGCAGCCAAGCCCCCGGGACTAGTGACCGTGAGCAGTTCTTC. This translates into CASSQAPGTSDREQFF.

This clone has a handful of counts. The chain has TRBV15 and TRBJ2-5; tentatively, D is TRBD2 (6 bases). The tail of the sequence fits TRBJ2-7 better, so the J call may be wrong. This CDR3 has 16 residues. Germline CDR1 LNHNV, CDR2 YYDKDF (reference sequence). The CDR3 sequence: CATSSMGGINSYEQYF. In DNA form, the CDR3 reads TGTGCCACCAGCAGCATGGGCGGGATTAATTCCTACGAGCAGTACTTC.

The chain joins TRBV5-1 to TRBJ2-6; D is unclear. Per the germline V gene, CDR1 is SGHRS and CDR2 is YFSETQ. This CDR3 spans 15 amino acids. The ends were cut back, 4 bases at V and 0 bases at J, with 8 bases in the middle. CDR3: CASSIQVSGANVLTF. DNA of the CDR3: TGCGCCAGCAGCATCCAGGTCTCTGGGGCCAACGTCCTGACTTTC.

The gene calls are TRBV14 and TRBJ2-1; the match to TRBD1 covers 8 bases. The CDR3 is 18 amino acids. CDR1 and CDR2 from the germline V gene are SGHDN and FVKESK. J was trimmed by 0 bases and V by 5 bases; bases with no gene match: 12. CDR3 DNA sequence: TGTGCCAGCAGCTATCGACAGGGGCTCGGCCCCTCCTACAATGAGCAGTTCTTC. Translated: CASSYRQGLGPSYNEQFF.

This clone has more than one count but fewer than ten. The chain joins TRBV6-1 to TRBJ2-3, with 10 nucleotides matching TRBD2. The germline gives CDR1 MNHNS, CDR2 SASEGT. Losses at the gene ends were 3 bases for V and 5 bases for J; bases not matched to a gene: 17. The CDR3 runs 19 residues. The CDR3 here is CASSEHGLKAGGPKDTQYF. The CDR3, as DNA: TGTGCCAGCAGTGAGCACGGCTTAAAAGCGGGAGGGCCGAAAGATACGCAGTATTTT.

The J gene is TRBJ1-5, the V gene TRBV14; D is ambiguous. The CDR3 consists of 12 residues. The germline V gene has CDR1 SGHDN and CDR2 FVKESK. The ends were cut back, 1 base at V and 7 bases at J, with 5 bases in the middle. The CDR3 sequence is CASSQGLQPQHF. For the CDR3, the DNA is TGTGCCAGCAGCCAAGGACTCCAGCCCCAGCATTTT.

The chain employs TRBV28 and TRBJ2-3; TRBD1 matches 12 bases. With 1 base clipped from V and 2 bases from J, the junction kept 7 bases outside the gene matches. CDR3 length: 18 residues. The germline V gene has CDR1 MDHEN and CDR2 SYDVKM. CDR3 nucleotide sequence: TGTGCCAGCAGTTTATTCGCTTGGGGACAGGGGGCCACAGATACGCAGTATTTT. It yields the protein CASSLFAWGQGATDTQYF.

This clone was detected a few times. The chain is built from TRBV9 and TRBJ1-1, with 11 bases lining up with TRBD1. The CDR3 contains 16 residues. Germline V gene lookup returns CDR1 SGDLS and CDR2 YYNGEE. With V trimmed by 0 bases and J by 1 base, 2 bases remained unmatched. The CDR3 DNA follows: TGTGCCAGCAGCGTAGGTGGGACAGGGGGGAACACTGAAGCTTTCTTT. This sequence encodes CASSVGGTGGNTEAFF.

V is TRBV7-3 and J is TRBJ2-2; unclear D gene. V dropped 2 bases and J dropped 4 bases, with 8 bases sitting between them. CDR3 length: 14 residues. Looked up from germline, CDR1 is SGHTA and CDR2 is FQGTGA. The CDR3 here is CASSLDSSTGELFF. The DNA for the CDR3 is TGTGCCAGCAGCTTAGACTCTTCCACCGGGGAGCTGTTTTTT.

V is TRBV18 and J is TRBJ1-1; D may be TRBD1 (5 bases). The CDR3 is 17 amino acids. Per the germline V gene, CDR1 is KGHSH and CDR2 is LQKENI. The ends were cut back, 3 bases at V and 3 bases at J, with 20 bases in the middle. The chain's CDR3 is CASSPTLSTAGHTEAFF. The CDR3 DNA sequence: TGTGCCAGCTCACCCACATTATCGACAGCGGGTCACACTGAAGCTTTCTTT.

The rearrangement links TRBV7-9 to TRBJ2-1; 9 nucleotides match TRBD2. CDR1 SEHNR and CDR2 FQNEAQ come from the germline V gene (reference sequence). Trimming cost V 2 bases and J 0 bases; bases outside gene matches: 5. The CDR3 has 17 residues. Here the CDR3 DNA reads TGTGCCAGCAGCTTACCCAAGCGGGAGGTCTCCTACAATGAGCAGTTCTTC. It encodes CASSLPKREVSYNEQFF.

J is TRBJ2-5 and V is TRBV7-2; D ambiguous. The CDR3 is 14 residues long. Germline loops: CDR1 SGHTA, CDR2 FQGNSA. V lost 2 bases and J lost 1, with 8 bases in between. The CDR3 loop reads CASSLIRTQETQYF. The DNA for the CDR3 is TGTGCCAGCAGCTTAATCAGAACCCAAGAGACCCAGTACTTC.

CDR3 loop: CASRLSGRADTQYF. The CDR3 bases are TGTGCCAGTAGATTAAGCGGGAGAGCAGATACGCAGTATTTT. V is TRBV19 and J is TRBJ2-3, with TRBD2 matching 8 bases. The CDR3 has 14 residues. Germline V lookup: CDR1 LNHDA, CDR2 SQIVND (reference sequence). Trimming removed 6 bases from V and 4 bases from J; junction bases left unmatched: 6.